What follows is one TCR beta chain and its context. Antigen specificity is unknown. Assay used: immunoSEQ multiplex PCR; TCRdb lists only in-frame clones, some missing. The repertoire holds 70,000 to 90,000 clones, with approximately 84% as singletons. Samples of blood were obtained at baseline, on cycle 4 day 1, and on cycle 7 day 1. Looked up from germline, CDR1 is SNHLY and CDR2 is FYNNEI. The CDR3 spans 13 residues. This entry belongs to a study of OX40 agonist ivuxolimab in advanced cancers. Whole-study context: Enrollees could have had prior anti-PD-1, anti-PD-L1 or anti-CTLA-4 therapy, which 35% to 40% had received.

Study-level points and caveats: The work left the antigen specificity of expanded peripheral T cells undetermined.

The V and J genes are TRBV2 and TRBJ2-5; TRBD1 might be the D (6 bases). The J call may be in error: the DNA end matches TRBJ2-7 better. The specimen was CD4+ or CD8+ T cells sorted from blood, collected in a trial of the OX40 agonist ivuxolimab. The clonotype comes from an adult with an advanced solid tumor such as melanoma, head and neck, liver or kidney cancer. This chain's CDR3 is CASSQGWNGEQYF. In nucleotides, the CDR3 is TGTGCCAGCAGTCAGGGGTGGAATGGCGAGCAGTACTTC.